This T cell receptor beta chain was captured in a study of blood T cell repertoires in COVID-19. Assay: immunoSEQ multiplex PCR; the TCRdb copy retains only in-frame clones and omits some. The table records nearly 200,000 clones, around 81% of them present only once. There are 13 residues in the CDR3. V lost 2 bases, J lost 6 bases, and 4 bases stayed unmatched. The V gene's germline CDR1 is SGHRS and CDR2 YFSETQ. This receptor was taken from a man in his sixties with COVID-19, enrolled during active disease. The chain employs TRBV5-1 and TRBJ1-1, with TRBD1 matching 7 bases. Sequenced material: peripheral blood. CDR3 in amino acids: CASSLGQDAEAFF. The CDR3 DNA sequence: TGCGCCAGCAGCTTAGGACAGGACGCTGAAGCTTTCTTT.